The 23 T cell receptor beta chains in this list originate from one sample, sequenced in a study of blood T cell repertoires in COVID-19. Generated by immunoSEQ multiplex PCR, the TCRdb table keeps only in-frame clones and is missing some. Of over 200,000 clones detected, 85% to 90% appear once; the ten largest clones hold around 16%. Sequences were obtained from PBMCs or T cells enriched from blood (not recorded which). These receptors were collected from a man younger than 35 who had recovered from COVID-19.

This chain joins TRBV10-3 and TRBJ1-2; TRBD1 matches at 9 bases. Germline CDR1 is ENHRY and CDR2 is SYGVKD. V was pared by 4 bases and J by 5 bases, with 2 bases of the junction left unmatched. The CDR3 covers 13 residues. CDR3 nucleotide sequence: TGTGCCATCAGTGGGGACAGGGCTTATGGCTACACCTTC. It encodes CAISGDRAYGYTF.

The CDR3 loop is CASSRGLVNTGELFF. CDR3 sequence (DNA): TGTGCCAGCAGCCGGGGTTTAGTTAACACCGGGGAGCTGTTTTTT. V usage is TRBV5-8 and J usage is TRBJ2-2; a possible D gene is TRBD2 (5 bases). The CDR3 sequence is 15 residues long. In germline, CDR1 is SGHTS, CDR2 YDEGEE. V was pared by 4 bases and J by 2 bases, with 12 bases between.

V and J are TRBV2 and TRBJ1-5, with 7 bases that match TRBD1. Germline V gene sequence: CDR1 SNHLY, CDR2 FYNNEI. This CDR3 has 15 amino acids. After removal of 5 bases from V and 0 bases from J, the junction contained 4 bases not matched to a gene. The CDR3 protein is CASSFAGGSNQPQHF. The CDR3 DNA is TGTGCCAGCAGTTTCGCAGGGGGTAGCAATCAGCCCCAGCATTTT.

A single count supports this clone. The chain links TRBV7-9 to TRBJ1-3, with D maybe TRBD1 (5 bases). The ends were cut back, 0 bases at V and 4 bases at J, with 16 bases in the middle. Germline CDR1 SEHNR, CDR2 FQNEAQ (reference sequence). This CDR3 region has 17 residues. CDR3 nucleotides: TGTGCCAGCAGCTTAGCGATTGTAGCAGGGTCCGGAAACACCATATATTTT. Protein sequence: CASSLAIVAGSGNTIYF.

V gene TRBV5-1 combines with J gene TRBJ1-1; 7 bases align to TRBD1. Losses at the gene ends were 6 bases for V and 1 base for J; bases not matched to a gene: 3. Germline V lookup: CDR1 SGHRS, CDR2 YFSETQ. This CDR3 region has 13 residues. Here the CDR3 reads CASKTGRNTEAFF. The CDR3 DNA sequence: TGCGCCAGCAAGACAGGGAGGAACACTGAAGCTTTCTTT.

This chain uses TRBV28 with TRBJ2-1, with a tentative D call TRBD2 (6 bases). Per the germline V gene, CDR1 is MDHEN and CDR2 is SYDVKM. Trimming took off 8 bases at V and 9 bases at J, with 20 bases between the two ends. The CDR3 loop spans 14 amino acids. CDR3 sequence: CASFSADYRFEQFF. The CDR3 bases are TGTGCCAGCTTTTCTGCGGACTACCGATTTGAGCAGTTCTTC. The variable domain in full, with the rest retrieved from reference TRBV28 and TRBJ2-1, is DVKVTQSSRYLVKRTGEKVFLECVQDMDHENMFWYRQDPGLGLRLIYFSYDVKMKEKGDIPEGYSVSREKKERFSLILESASTNQTSMYLCASFSADYRFEQFFGPGTRLTVL.

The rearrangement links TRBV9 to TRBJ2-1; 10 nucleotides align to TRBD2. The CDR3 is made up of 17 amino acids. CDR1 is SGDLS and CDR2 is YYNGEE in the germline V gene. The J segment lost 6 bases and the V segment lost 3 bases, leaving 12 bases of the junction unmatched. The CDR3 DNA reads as TGTGCCAGCAGCGAGGGTCCCAGCGGGAGGGAACCCAATGAGCAGTTCTTC. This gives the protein CASSEGPSGREPNEQFF.

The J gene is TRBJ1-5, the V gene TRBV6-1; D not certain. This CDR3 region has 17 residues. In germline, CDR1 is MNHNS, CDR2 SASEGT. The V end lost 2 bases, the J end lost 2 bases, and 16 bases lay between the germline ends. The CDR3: CASSELEAERGNQPQHF. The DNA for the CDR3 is TGTGCCAGCAGTGAACTGGAGGCCGAAAGGGGCAATCAGCCCCAGCATTTT.

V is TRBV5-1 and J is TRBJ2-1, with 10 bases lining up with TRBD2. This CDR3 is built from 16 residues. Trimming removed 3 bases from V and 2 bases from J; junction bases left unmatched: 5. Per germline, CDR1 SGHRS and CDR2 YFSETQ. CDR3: CASSSSSGSTYNEQFF. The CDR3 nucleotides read TGCGCCAGCAGCTCCTCTAGCGGGAGCACCTACAATGAGCAGTTCTTC.

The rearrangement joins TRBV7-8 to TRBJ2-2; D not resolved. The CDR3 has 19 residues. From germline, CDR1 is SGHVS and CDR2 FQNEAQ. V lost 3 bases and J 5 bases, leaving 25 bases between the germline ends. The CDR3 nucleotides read TGTGCCAGCAGCTTTCTTACGAGTCAATACGCATATCGTACCGGGGAGCTGTTTTTT. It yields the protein CASSFLTSQYAYRTGELFF. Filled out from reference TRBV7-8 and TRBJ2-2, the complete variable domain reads GAGVSQSPRYKVAKRGQDVALRCDPISGHVSLFWYQQALGQGPEFLTYFQNEAQLDKSGLPSDRFFAERPEGSVSTLKIQRTQQEDSAVYLCASSFLTSQYAYRTGELFFGEGSRLTVL.

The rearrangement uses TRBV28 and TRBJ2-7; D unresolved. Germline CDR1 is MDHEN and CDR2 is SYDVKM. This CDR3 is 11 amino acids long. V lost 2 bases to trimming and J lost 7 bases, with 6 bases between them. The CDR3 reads CASSLGLEQYF. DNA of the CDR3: TGTGCCAGCAGTTTAGGGCTAGAGCAGTACTTC.

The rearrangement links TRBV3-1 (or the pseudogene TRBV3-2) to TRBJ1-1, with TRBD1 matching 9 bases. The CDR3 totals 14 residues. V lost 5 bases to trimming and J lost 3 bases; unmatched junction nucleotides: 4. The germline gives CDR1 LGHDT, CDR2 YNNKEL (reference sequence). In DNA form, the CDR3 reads TGTGCCAGCAGCTTACAGGGGGCTGACACTGAAGCTTTCTTT. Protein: CASSLQGADTEAFF.

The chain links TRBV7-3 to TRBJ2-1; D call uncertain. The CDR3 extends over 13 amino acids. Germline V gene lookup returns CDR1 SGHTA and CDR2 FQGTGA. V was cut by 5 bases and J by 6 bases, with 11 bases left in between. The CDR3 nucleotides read TGTGCCAGCAGCCTACCTCCCGGCAATGAGCAGTTCTTC. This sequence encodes CASSLPPGNEQFF.

The CDR3 DNA sequence: TGCGCCAGCAGCTTGGCAGGGGGCATAGGCTACACCTTC. Translating it yields CASSLAGGIGYTF. V and J are TRBV5-1 and TRBJ1-2, with 8 bases matching TRBD1. J lost 8 bases, V lost 0 bases, and 3 bases had no gene match. CDR1 is SGHRS, CDR2 YFSETQ, per germline. This CDR3 spans 13 amino acids.

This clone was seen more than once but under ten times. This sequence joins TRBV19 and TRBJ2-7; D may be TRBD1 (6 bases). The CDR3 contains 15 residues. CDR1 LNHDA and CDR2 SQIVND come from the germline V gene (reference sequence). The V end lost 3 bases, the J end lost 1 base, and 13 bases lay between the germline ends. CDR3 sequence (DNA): TGTGCCAGTAGTATGGAGGACAGCTTTTCCTACGAGCAGTACTTC. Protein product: CASSMEDSFSYEQYF. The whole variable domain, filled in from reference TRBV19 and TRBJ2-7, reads DGGITQSPKYLFRKEGQNVTLSCEQNLNHDAMYWYRQDPGQGLRLIYYSQIVNDFQKGDIAEGYSVSREKKESFPLTVTSAQKNPTAFYLCASSMEDSFSYEQYFGPGTRLTVT.

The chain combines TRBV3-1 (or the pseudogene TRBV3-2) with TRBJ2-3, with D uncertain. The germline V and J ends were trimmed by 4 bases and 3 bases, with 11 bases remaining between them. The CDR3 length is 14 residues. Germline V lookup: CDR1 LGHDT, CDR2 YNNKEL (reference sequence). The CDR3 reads CASSPYQATDTQYF. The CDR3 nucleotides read TGTGCCAGCAGCCCGTATCAGGCGACAGATACGCAGTATTTT.

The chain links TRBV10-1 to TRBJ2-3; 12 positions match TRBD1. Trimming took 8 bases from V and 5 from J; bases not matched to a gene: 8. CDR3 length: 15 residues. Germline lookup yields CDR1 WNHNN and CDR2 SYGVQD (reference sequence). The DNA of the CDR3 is TGCGCCAGCTGGGGACAGGGGGCTTGGGGAGATACGCAGTATTTT. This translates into CASWGQGAWGDTQYF.

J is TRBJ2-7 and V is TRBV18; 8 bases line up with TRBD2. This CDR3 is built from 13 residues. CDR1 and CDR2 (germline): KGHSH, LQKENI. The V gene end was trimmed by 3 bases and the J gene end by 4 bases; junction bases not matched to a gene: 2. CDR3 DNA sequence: TGTGCCAGCTCACCGGCTAGCGGGTACGAGCAGTACTTC. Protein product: CASSPASGYEQYF.

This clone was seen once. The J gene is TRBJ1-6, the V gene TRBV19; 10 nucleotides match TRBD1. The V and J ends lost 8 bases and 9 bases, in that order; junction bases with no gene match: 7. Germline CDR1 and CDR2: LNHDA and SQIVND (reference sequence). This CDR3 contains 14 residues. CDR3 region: CASSDRGEASPLHF. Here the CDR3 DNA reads TGTGCCAGTTCGGACAGGGGGGAGGCTTCACCCCTCCACTTT. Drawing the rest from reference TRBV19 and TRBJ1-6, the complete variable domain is DGGITQSPKYLFRKEGQNVTLSCEQNLNHDAMYWYRQDPGQGLRLIYYSQIVNDFQKGDIAEGYSVSREKKESFPLTVTSAQKNPTAFYLCASSDRGEASPLHFGNGTRLTVT.

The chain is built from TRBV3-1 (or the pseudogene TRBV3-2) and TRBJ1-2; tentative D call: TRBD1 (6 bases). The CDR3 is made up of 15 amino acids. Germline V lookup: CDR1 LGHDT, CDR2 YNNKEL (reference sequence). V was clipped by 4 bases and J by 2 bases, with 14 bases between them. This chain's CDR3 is CASSPARTVNYGYTF. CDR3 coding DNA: TGTGCCAGCAGCCCCGCTAGGACAGTGAACTATGGCTACACCTTC.

For the CDR3, the DNA is TGTGCCAGCAGCTTCGACAGGGGGCAAGAGACCCAGTACTTC. Protein sequence: CASSFDRGQETQYF. This chain joins TRBV5-6 and TRBJ2-5, with 9 bases identical to TRBD1. The CDR3 runs to 14 residues. CDR1 and CDR2 from the germline V gene are SGHDT and YYEEEE. The junction had 1 base not matched to a gene; V was cut back by 2 bases and J by 2 bases. Supplemented by reference TRBV5-6 and TRBJ2-5, the full variable domain reads DAGVTQSPTHLIKTRGQQVTLRCSPKSGHDTVSWYQQALGQGPQFIFQYYEEEERQRGNFPDRFSGHQFPNYSSELNVNALLLGDSALYLCASSFDRGQETQYFGPGTRLLVL.

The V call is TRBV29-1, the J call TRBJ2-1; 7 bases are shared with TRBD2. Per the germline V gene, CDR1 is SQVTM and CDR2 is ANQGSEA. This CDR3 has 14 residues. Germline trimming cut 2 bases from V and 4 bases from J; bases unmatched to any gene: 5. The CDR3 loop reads CSVESREDYNEQFF. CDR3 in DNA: TGCAGCGTTGAATCCCGGGAGGATTACAATGAGCAGTTCTTC.

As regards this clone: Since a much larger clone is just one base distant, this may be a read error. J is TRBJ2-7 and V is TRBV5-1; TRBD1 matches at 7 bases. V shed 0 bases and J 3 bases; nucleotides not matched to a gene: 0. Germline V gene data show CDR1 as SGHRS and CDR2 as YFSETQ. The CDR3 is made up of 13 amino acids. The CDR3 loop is CASSLDRGYEQYF. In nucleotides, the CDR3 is TGCGCCAGCAGCTTGGACAGGGGCTACGAGCAGTACTTC.